This TCR beta chain was identified in a study of identical twins (dated by TCRdb to the mid-2010s). The study in broad terms: To test whether fetal clonotypes persist, the study used deep sequencing on TCR alpha and beta repertoires from monozygotic twins, unrelated adults of various ages, and cord blood. To rule out contamination, the twin experiments were replicated at different times with different library preparation protocols.

Every donor was a healthy Caucasian. Three pairs of female monozygotic twins, all aged roughly 18 to 29 years, were included in the twin cohort. Positive isolation kits from Invitrogen were used to isolate CD4+ and CD8+ T cell populations. This clonotype was seen more than once but under ten times. Its target antigen remains unknown. There are no base qualities to consult, and no much larger clone falls within one base. The CDR3, from cysteine to phenylalanine, totals 12 residues. Here the CDR3 DNA is all that survives: 36 bases in frame from base 1. The germline V gene (reference sequence) sets CDR1 to SSHAT and CDR2 to FNYEAQ. Results and caveats for the whole study, not just this receptor: Abundant cord blood beta clonotypes had fewer insertions, young adult naive repertoires showed a similar but weaker trend, and memory repertoires showed no such trend. In beta out-of-frame sequences, excess twin sharing was weaker, because having fewer shared sequences lowered the signal-to-noise ratio. Invariant T cells such as MAIT and iNKT could partly confound zero-insertion analyses, although diverse VJ usage argued against such confounding for most clonotypes. Conclusions relied on cross-sectional statistical analysis, since the same donors could not be followed over many years. Out-of-frame TCR alpha sharing in monozygotic twins was systematically underestimated by recombination models, whereas sharing between unrelated individuals was in agreement with the recombination models. Compared with coincidental sharing between unrelated individuals, an excess of low generation-probability sequences was observed among out-of-frame TCR alpha sequences shared between twins.

The library came from 5' RACE. Sequencer: Illumina HiSeq 2000. A universal primer binding site was introduced by template switching, and a unique molecular identifier was present in the final cDNA, enabling accurate counting of TCR cDNA molecules. Specific primers in the conserved constant-segment region were used to synthesize first-strand cDNA for the TCR alpha and beta chains. To control for contamination, every cDNA library carried two barcodes: a SMART-Mk sample barcode plus Illumina barcodes. TruSeq adapter sequences along with Illumina sample barcodes were introduced in two successive PCR steps. TCR alpha and beta cDNA libraries were sequenced on the Illumina HiSeq platform with custom primers. As for the original processing: MiGEC processed the raw reads to extract unique molecular identifiers, while MiXCR was used to determine the CDR3 positions. Recombination models were inferred per individual with the repgenHMM and IGoR tools using an EM algorithm. The tcR package in R was used for shared clonotype analysis, with sharing normalized by the product of cloneset sizes. Out-of-frame nonproductive sequences were analyzed to study raw recombination free of thymic and clonal selection effects. TCRdb reworked the public reads: Q25 trimming with fastp, MiXCR clone assembly, productive beta chains retained. Entries that share a CDR3 protein sequence are merged under the most common genes and DNA. The V and J calls reflect TCRdb's pipeline rather than the authors' work. Here the sample has a few hundred thousand distinct CDR3 sequences; roughly 15% occur a single time. The ten largest account for 0.35% to 0.45% of the sample.

This same sample was also part of a study on yellow fever vaccine responses in identical twins. As that second study puts it: According to the authors, in identical twins the way T cells responded to vaccination appeared partly convergent and partly personalized. In the study, vaccine-responding T cell clones were precisely tracked in identical twins.

What was sequenced was CD4+ T cells sorted from blood. The receptor was isolated from a woman aged 18-29 years in good health. This chain joins TRBV7-7 to TRBJ2-2; the D region possibly corresponds to TRBD1 (5 bases align). At the DNA level, the sequence is TGTGCGGTGGGGCCCAACACCGGGGAGCTGTTTTTT. This sequence encodes CAVGPNTGELFF. The full variable domain, with segments outside the CDR3 supplied by the reference TRBV7-7 and TRBJ2-2 proteins, appears as GAGVSQSPRYKVTKRGQDVTLRCDPISSHATLYWYQQALGQGPEFLTYFNYEAQPDKSGLPSDRFSAERPEGSISTLTIQRTEQRDSAMYRCAVGPNTGELFFGEGSRLTVL.